Listed here is a single T cell receptor beta chain. This clonotype has just a few counts. It lacks a known antigen. No quality values exist for individual bases; no much larger clone is one base distant. These data are taken from a study of response to subunit inactivated influenza vaccine listed by TCRdb under 2018. Study-level background: Deep quantitative profiling of the T cell receptor repertoire was used in the study to follow responses to a trivalent subunit inactivated influenza vaccine.

The library was prepared using RT-PCR. The run used an Illumina HiSeq 2500. TCRdb reanalyzed the raw reads on its own, using fastp at Q25 for trimming and MiXCR for clone calling, and kept in-frame beta chains. Every entry covers one CDR3 protein and lists the most common genes and DNA from its rows. For this sample there are some 520,000 distinct CDR3 sequences; 16% appear just once. The biggest ten clones account for around 3% of the sample. Trimming takes 6 bases off V and 2 bases off J; junction bases not matched to a gene: 7. From the cysteine up to the phenylalanine, the CDR3 has a length of 16 residues. The entry retains the CDR3 DNA only, 48 bases that are in frame from base 1. What the work shows at the level of the full study, not this receptor alone: According to the authors, only a limited number of new T cells may be recruited by each seasonal influenza vaccination.

The sample here was CD4+ T cells sorted from PBMCs, taken about 23 months after vaccination. The chain employs TRBV12-3 or TRBV12-4 and TRBJ1-5, with 10 bases aligning to TRBD1. This TCR came from a man between 45 and 75 years old who received an inactivated influenza vaccine. Donor details come from another sample of the same person, matched by shared clones. The DNA sequence follows: TGTGCCAGCAGCCTCGGGACAGGGGTACGCAATCAGCCCCAGCATTTT. Translated, this is CASSLGTGVRNQPQHF.